The 30 T cell receptor beta chains below come from one sample, sequenced in a study of control samples from healthy donors and cancer patients. The method was immunoSEQ multiplex PCR; TCRdb's version includes in-frame clones alone and lacks a portion of them. Of about 88,000 clones in the sample, 93% were seen once. Sequencing was carried out using blood. The receptors stem from a man aged 18 to 29 in good health.

The gene calls are TRBV6-6 and TRBJ2-7; a weak D match, TRBD2 (5 bases). The CDR3 totals 14 residues. The V gene lost 6 bases and the J gene lost 3 bases, with 15 bases spanning the gap. The germline V gene has CDR1 MNHNY and CDR2 SVGAGI (reference sequence). The CDR3 bases are TGTGCCAGCAGGGAGGACCCCTTCCTCTACGAGCAGTACTTC. Amino acid sequence: CASREDPFLYEQYF.

This clone was seen just once. CDR3 coding DNA: TGTGCCAGCAGTGAAAAGCGGGGGGGCCAGGAGACCCAGTACTTC. Protein: CASSEKRGGQETQYF. The rearrangement joins TRBV2 to TRBJ2-5; 10 bases map to TRBD2. Germline V gives CDR1 SNHLY, CDR2 FYNNEI. The ends lost 2 bases at V and 5 bases at J; junction bases unmatched: 5. This CDR3 contains 15 residues.

This clone has a single count. The V gene is TRBV2, the J gene TRBJ1-1; D gene unclear. Germline assignment: CDR1 SNHLY and CDR2 FYNNEI. Trimming stripped 4 bases from V and 7 bases from J, with 7 bases between. This CDR3 contains 11 residues. The CDR3 is CASSVTIEAFF. CDR3 DNA: TGTGCCAGCAGTGTTACGATTGAAGCTTTCTTT. Together with reference TRBV2 and TRBJ1-1, the CDR3 gives the full variable domain: EPEVTQTPSHQVTQMGQEVILRCVPISNHLYFYWYRQILGQKVEFLVSFYNNEISEKSEIFDDQFSVERPDGSNFTLKIRSTKLEDSAMYFCASSVTIEAFFGQGTRLTVV.

The V gene is TRBV28, the J gene TRBJ1-4; D gene unclear. The CDR3 is 13 residues long. Trimming shortened V by 2 bases and J by 7 bases, and 8 bases separated the two germline ends. Germline lookup yields CDR1 MDHEN and CDR2 SYDVKM. Written as DNA, the CDR3 is TGTGCCAGCAGTTTAGGGAATCTTGAAAAACTGTTTTTT. Translation gives CASSLGNLEKLFF.

The chain is built from TRBV6-5 and TRBJ2-7, with D perhaps matching TRBD1 (7 bases). Germline V gene lookup returns CDR1 MNHEY and CDR2 SVGAGI. The V and J ends lost 7 bases and 3 bases respectively, with 16 bases between them. This CDR3 spans 14 amino acids. CDR3 bases: TGTGCCAGCAACAGACAGGGACTGTTCTACGAGCAGTACTTC. Translation: CASNRQGLFYEQYF.

CDR3 region: CASSGAVNLNTEAFF. For the CDR3, the DNA is TGTGCCAGCAGCGGCGCCGTAAACTTGAACACTGAAGCTTTCTTT. The genes are TRBV7-8 and TRBJ1-1; D remains unclear. CDR3 length: 15 residues. V lost 5 bases and J lost 0, with 13 bases in between. Germline values: CDR1 SGHVS, CDR2 FQNEAQ.

The chain joins TRBV5-1 to TRBJ2-2, with 11 bases fitting TRBD2. The germline V gene has CDR1 SGHRS and CDR2 YFSETQ. V was clipped by 1 base and J by 4 bases; unmatched bases: 12. The CDR3 totals 19 residues. Here the CDR3 reads CASSLFGLAGPAGTGELFF. CDR3 DNA sequence: TGCGCCAGCAGCTTGTTCGGACTAGCGGGCCCTGCGGGCACCGGGGAGCTGTTTTTT. The full variable domain, rest sourced from reference TRBV5-1 and TRBJ2-2, is KAGVTQTPRYLIKTRGQQVTLSCSPISGHRSVSWYQQTPGQGLQFLFEYFSETQRNKGNFPGRFSGRQFSNSRSEMNVSTLELGDSALYLCASSLFGLAGPAGTGELFFGEGSRLTVL.

This clone was seen a single time. The chain couples TRBV27 to TRBJ2-2, with 11 bases matching TRBD1. This CDR3 comprises 18 residues. The J segment lost 4 bases and the V segment lost 5 bases, leaving 12 bases of the junction unmatched. CDR1 and CDR2 from the germline V gene are MNHEY and SMNVEV (reference sequence). The CDR3 DNA is TGTGCCAGCAGTCAAAACCCCGGGACAGGGGGTATCACCGGGGAGCTGTTTTTT. As protein: CASSQNPGTGGITGELFF.

The chain is built from TRBV3-1 (or the pseudogene TRBV3-2) and TRBJ1-2; 7 positions match TRBD1. V gave up 8 bases and J gave up 3 bases; unmatched junction bases: 6. Germline V gene data show CDR1 as LGHDT and CDR2 as YNNKEL (reference sequence). The CDR3 is 13 amino acids. CDR3 nucleotide sequence: TGTGCCAGCCGGGACAGCGCTTACTATGGCTACACCTTC. The encoded protein is CASRDSAYYGYTF.

This chain links TRBV19 with TRBJ1-5, with a tentative D call TRBD1 (6 bases). Looked up from germline, CDR1 is LNHDA and CDR2 is SQIVND (reference sequence). This CDR3 region has 15 residues. V lost 10 bases and J 1 base, leaving 17 bases between the germline ends. The CDR3 sequence is CATSLFRGSNQPQHF. The DNA for the CDR3 is TGTGCCACCTCACTCTTCAGGGGAAGCAATCAGCCCCAGCATTTT.

The chain has TRBV10-3 and TRBJ1-4; D possibly corresponds to TRBD1 (6 bases). Germline V lookup: CDR1 ENHRY, CDR2 SYGVKD. This CDR3 is 15 amino acids long. Trimming pared 6 bases from V and 5 bases from J, leaving 16 bases between. The CDR3 coding sequence is TGTGCCATCAGCCAGGGGATAACCCAAAATGAAAAACTGTTTTTT. Protein product: CAISQGITQNEKLFF.

This sequence joins TRBV27 and TRBJ1-3, with D unclear. This CDR3 spans 12 amino acids. Germline V lookup: CDR1 MNHEY, CDR2 SMNVEV (reference sequence). Trimming removed 8 bases at V and 4 bases at J, with 9 bases between. This chain's CDR3 is CASGRVGNTIYF. CDR3 coding DNA: TGTGCCAGCGGCCGGGTCGGAAACACCATATATTTT.

This clone was recorded once. The V and J genes are TRBV18 and TRBJ1-1; TRBD1 agrees at 8 bases. Trimming at V came to 7 bases and at J to 1 base, leaving 5 bases not matched to a gene. CDR3 length equals 14 residues. Germline CDR1 KGHSH, CDR2 LQKENI. The CDR3 reads CASLSGQGNTEAFF. The CDR3 bases are TGTGCCAGCTTATCCGGACAGGGGAACACTGAAGCTTTCTTT.

The chain joins TRBV18 to TRBJ2-1; D possibly corresponds to TRBD1 (6 bases). From germline, CDR1 is KGHSH and CDR2 LQKENI. Between the trimmed V and J ends, which lost 3 bases and 1 base, there was a span of 13 bases. This CDR3 is 16 amino acids long. DNA of the CDR3: TGTGCCAGCTCACCCAGGGGCCACAGATCCTACAATGAGCAGTTCTTC. Amino acids: CASSPRGHRSYNEQFF.

This rearrangement joins TRBV6-5 to TRBJ2-7; 11 bases map to TRBD1. Germline-derived CDR1 and CDR2 are MNHEY and SVGAGI. V was clipped by 6 bases and J by 0 bases; unmatched bases: 4. The CDR3 runs to 15 residues. The CDR3 DNA sequence: TGTGCCAGCAGCTCGGGACAGGGGGTCTCCTACGAGCAGTACTTC. It specifies CASSSGQGVSYEQYF.

This sequence joins TRBV19 and TRBJ2-1, with D unresolved. The CDR3 loop spans 13 amino acids. Germline V gene sequence: CDR1 LNHDA, CDR2 SQIVND (reference sequence). V was shortened by 7 bases and J by 6 bases, with 13 bases between the two germline ends. The DNA for the CDR3 is TGTGCCAGTACAACCAGCCCTACCAATGAGCAGTTCTTC. Its protein is CASTTSPTNEQFF.

This chain connects TRBV5-1 to TRBJ1-2; 7 bases agree with TRBD1. Trimming at V came to 5 bases and at J to 1 base, leaving 5 bases not matched to a gene. The CDR3 covers 14 residues. Germline CDR1 is SGHRS and CDR2 is YFSETQ. The CDR3 is CASRIRDSNYGYTF. Written as DNA, the CDR3 is TGCGCCAGCAGGATACGGGACAGTAACTATGGCTACACCTTC.

This chain connects TRBV15 to TRBJ1-5; no reliable D call. This CDR3 region has 15 residues. The V and J ends lost 1 base and 4 bases respectively, with 11 bases between them. Germline V gene data show CDR1 as LNHNV and CDR2 as YYDKDF (reference sequence). The CDR3 DNA sequence: TGTGCCACCAGCAGAGGGCGGCCAACAAATCAGCCCCAGCATTTT. Amino acid sequence: CATSRGRPTNQPQHF.

This chain links TRBV29-1 with TRBJ1-1, with D perhaps TRBD1 (6 bases). The CDR3 runs to 11 residues. Germline lookup yields CDR1 SQVTM and CDR2 ANQGSEA. V lost 7 bases, J lost 4 bases, and 10 bases lay in between. CDR3 sequence reads: CSAGTTTEAFF. In DNA, the CDR3 is TGCAGCGCCGGGACAACCACTGAAGCTTTCTTT.

V gene TRBV4-2 combines with J gene TRBJ2-2; unclear D gene. The V and J ends lost 1 base and 4 bases respectively, with 7 bases between them. The CDR3 is 14 residues long. The germline V gene has CDR1 LGHNA and CDR2 YNFKEQ. CDR3 region: CASSQVKGTGELFF. CDR3 nucleotide sequence: TGTGCCAGCAGCCAAGTAAAAGGCACCGGGGAGCTGTTTTTT.

The rearrangement links TRBV15 to TRBJ2-1, with D possibly being TRBD1 (7 bases). This CDR3 region has 16 residues. Germline V gene sequence: CDR1 LNHNV, CDR2 YYDKDF (reference sequence). V lost 6 bases, J lost 0 bases, and 15 bases lay in between. CDR3 protein: CATRDSGGPSYNEQFF. The CDR3 nucleotides are TGTGCCACCAGGGACTCAGGGGGGCCCTCCTACAATGAGCAGTTCTTC.

The chain carries TRBV9 and TRBJ1-3; D unclear. CDR3 length: 13 amino acids. Germline values: CDR1 SGDLS, CDR2 YYNGEE. V shed 3 bases and J shed 0 bases, with 4 bases lying between them. The CDR3 loop is CASSGDSGNTIYF. CDR3 bases: TGTGCCAGCAGCGGCGACTCTGGAAACACCATATATTTT.

Comments on this clone: At one end the junction does not follow the germline gene, possibly because of a read error. The chain has TRBV4-2 and TRBJ1-6, with D perhaps TRBD1 (6 bases). CDR3 size: 16 residues. Germline values: CDR1 LGHNA, CDR2 YNFKEQ. The CDR3 nucleotides are TGTGCCAGCAGCCAAGGAATCCGGGACACAGATTCACCCCCCCACTTT. This codes for CASSQGIRDTDSPPHF.

V usage is TRBV6-6 and J usage is TRBJ1-1; D ambiguous. V was clipped by 5 bases and J by 7 bases, with 14 bases between them. This CDR3 is 13 amino acids long. Germline CDR1 MNHNY, CDR2 SVGAGI (reference sequence). DNA for the CDR3: TGTGCCAGCAGTCGACTAGCCCAGGTTGAAGCTTTCTTT. Translated: CASSRLAQVEAFF.

The rearrangement links TRBV5-1 to TRBJ2-1, with D perhaps TRBD2 (6 bases). Trimming stripped 4 bases from V and 10 bases from J, with 12 bases between. The CDR3 spans 12 residues. The germline gives CDR1 SGHRS, CDR2 YFSETQ. CDR3 in DNA: TGCGCCAGCAGCCTAATCCTAGCGGAGCAGTTCTTC. Translated, it gives CASSLILAEQFF. The whole variable domain, remainder taken from reference TRBV5-1 and TRBJ2-1, is KAGVTQTPRYLIKTRGQQVTLSCSPISGHRSVSWYQQTPGQGLQFLFEYFSETQRNKGNFPGRFSGRQFSNSRSEMNVSTLELGDSALYLCASSLILAEQFFGPGTRLTVL.

The V gene is TRBV5-4, the J gene TRBJ1-1; a weak D match, TRBD1 (5 bases). Germline CDR1 and CDR2: SGHNT and YYREEE (reference sequence). This CDR3 spans 12 amino acids. V shed 5 bases and J shed 5 bases, with 10 bases lying between them. The CDR3 sequence: CASSQGITEAFF. The CDR3 DNA is TGTGCCAGCAGTCAGGGTATAACTGAAGCTTTCTTT.

This clone appeared a single time. The chain links TRBV29-1 to TRBJ1-1; D call uncertain. The ends were cut back, 6 bases at V and 4 bases at J, with 21 bases in the middle. In germline, CDR1 is SQVTM, CDR2 ANQGSEA. The CDR3 spans 15 residues. The CDR3 DNA reads TGCAGCGTCCTACGCCCTCAGGAGCGGGGCACTGAAGCTTTCTTT. Its protein product is CSVLRPQERGTEAFF. Full variable domain (remainder filled in from reference TRBV29-1 and TRBJ1-1): SAVISQKPSRDICQRGTSLTIQCQVDSQVTMMFWYRQQPGQSLTLIATANQGSEATYESGFVIDKFPISRPNLTFSTLTVSNMSPEDSSIYLCSVLRPQERGTEAFFGQGTRLTVV.

V usage is TRBV20-1 and J usage is TRBJ2-3; D unresolved. With 1 base removed from V and 6 bases from J, the gap between germline ends came to 2 bases. CDR1 and CDR2 from the germline V gene are DFQATT and SNEGSKA (reference sequence). The CDR3 covers 10 residues. The CDR3 DNA sequence: TGCAGTGCTAGAGCGGATACGCAGTATTTT. As protein: CSARADTQYF.

V gene TRBV10-3 combines with J gene TRBJ1-3; 9 nucleotides line up with TRBD1. This CDR3 has 14 amino acids. Germline V gene data show CDR1 as ENHRY and CDR2 as SYGVKD. V shed 10 bases, J shed 6 bases, and the junction held 10 bases outside the gene matches. DNA of the CDR3: TGTGCCAGCTCGAAGGACAGGGGAGTAAACACCATATATTTT. Translating gives CASSKDRGVNTIYF.

V usage is TRBV6-1 and J usage is TRBJ2-7; D gene ambiguous. V was cut by 1 base and J by 7 bases, with 8 bases left in between. The V gene's germline CDR1 is MNHNS and CDR2 SASEGT. This CDR3 spans 12 amino acids. The DNA of the CDR3 is TGTGCCAGCAGTGAAGGTCTTTTGGAGCAGTACTTC. It codes for CASSEGLLEQYF.